This TCR beta chain was captured in a study of CD8 T cells in ankylosing spondylitis. Broader study findings: Previous work reported some of these motif variants in the synovial fluid and blood of reactive arthritis. Characteristic, it appeared, of ankylosing spondylitis blood was a TCR beta motif of roughly eight highly homologous variants.

The TCR beta libraries were generated through quantitative 5'-RACE incorporating molecular barcodes. TCRdb used MiXCR to reprocess the 5' RACE reads, holding one entry per CDR3 protein. This table has some 270,000 distinct CDR3 sequences, more than 15% appearing once. This clonotype has a handful of counts. Its antigen is still unknown. The source is a male donor with ankylosing spondylitis or in good health (not recorded which). Specimen: blood, either unsorted or a sorted T cell fraction (not recorded which).

DNA for the CDR3: TGTGCCAGCAGTTTCCCACAGGGGGGACTAGCGGGAGCTTACTACGAGCAGTACTTC. Translating gives CASSFPQGGLAGAYYEQYF. The J gene is TRBJ2-7, the V gene TRBV11-1; TRBD2 agrees at 14 bases. The CDR3 has 19 amino acids. With 6 bases clipped from V and 3 bases from J, the junction kept 16 bases outside the gene matches. Germline values: CDR1 SGHAT, CDR2 FQDESV (reference sequence). The full variable domain, rest sourced from reference TRBV11-1 and TRBJ2-7, is EAEVAQSPRYKITEKSQAVAFWCDPISGHATLYWYRQILGQGPELLVQFQDESVVDDSQLPKDRFSAERLKGVDSTLKIQPAELGDSAMYLCASSFPQGGLAGAYYEQYFGPGTRLTVT.